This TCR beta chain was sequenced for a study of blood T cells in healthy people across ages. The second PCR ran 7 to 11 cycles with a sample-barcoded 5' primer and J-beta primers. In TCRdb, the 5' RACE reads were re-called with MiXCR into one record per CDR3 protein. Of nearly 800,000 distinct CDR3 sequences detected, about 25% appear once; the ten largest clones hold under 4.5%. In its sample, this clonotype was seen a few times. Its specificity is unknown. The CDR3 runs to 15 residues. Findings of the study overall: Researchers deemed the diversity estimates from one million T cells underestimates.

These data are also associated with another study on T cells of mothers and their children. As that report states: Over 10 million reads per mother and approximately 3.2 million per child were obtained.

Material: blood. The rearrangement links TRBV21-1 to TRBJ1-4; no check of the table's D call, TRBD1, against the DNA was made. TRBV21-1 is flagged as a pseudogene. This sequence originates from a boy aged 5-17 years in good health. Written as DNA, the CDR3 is TGTGCCAGCAGCACAAAACAGGGATTCAATGAAAAACTGTTTTTT. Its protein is CASSTKQGFNEKLFF.